These T cell receptor beta chains were read from a single sample in a study of PD-1 blockade in classical Hodgkin lymphoma. Profiled with immunoSEQ multiplex PCR; TCRdb holds only in-frame clones, not every one. The sample has roughly 40,000 clones, about nine tenths seen once. The material sequenced was peripheral blood mononuclear cells (PBMCs), taken at baseline. These receptors were obtained from a human donor with classical Hodgkin lymphoma. Both conserved end residues are part of each CDR3. D genes are given only for firm matches. Clone size is not always given. Where it is, it says once, few, many or a class for expanded clones.

V	D	size	J	CDR3	DNA
TRBV18	.	.	TRBJ1-6	CASSPLPTENNSPLHF	TGTGCCAGCTCACCTCTCCCGACAGAGAATAATTCACCCCTCCACTTT
TRBV5-4	.	few	TRBJ2-2	CASSLGPRWELFF	TGTGCCAGCAGCTTGGGTCCCAGGTGGGAGCTGTTTTTT
TRBV29-1	TRBD1	.	TRBJ2-3	CSVAKGTGSTDTQYF	TGCAGCGTAGCAAAGGGGACAGGGAGCACAGATACGCAGTATTTT
TRBV6-5	.	.	TRBJ1-2	CASSYRGYGYTF	TGTGCCAGCAGTTACCGGGGATATGGCTACACCTTC
TRBV19	TRBD1	.	TRBJ2-4	CASSTGGELAKNIQYF	TGTGCCAGTAGTACAGGGGGCGAACTAGCCAAAAACATTCAGTACTTC
TRBV7-2	TRBD1	.	TRBJ2-3	CASSLRGQGTDTQYF	TGTGCCAGCAGCTTGAGGGGGCAGGGAACAGATACGCAGTATTTT
TRBV19	.	.	TRBJ2-7	CASSIDRDTAYEQYF	TGTGCCAGTAGTATAGATCGTGACACCGCCTACGAGCAGTACTTC
TRBV10-3	.	.	TRBJ1-1	CAISLTENTEAFF	TGTGCCATCAGCCTCACAGAGAACACTGAAGCTTTCTTT
TRBV18	TRBD2	.	TRBJ2-2	CASSPRGGRPRGELFF	TGTGCCAGCTCACCGCGGGGGGGCCGCCCACGAGGGGAGCTGTTTTTT
TRBV18	TRBD2	.	TRBJ2-7	CASSPYRAGGRGEQYF	TGTGCCAGCTCACCCTATAGAGCGGGAGGTCGGGGCGAGCAGTACTTC
TRBV11-3	.	.	TRBJ1-3	CASSSDSGNTIYF	TGTGCCAGCAGTTCGGACTCTGGAAACACCATATATTTT
TRBV2	TRBD1	.	TRBJ1-4	CASSRDSATNEKLFF	TGTGCCAGCAGCAGGGACAGTGCAACTAATGAAAAACTGTTTTTT
TRBV10-3	.	.	TRBJ1-5	CAITPRQGQPQHF	TGTGCCATCACCCCGAGGCAAGGTCAGCCCCAGCATTTT
TRBV25-1	.	once	TRBJ2-2	CASSPRTNTGELFF	TGTGCCAGCAGTCCACGGACGAACACCGGGGAGCTGTTTTTT
TRBV27	TRBD1	.	TRBJ1-4	CASSLYRTGYNEKLFF	TGTGCCAGCAGTTTATATCGGACAGGGTATAATGAAAAACTGTTTTTT
TRBV6-6	TRBD2	.	TRBJ2-1	CASRAGALYNEQFF	TGTGCCAGCAGAGCGGGAGCCCTCTACAATGAGCAGTTCTTC
TRBV18	TRBD1	.	TRBJ1-5	CASSPGRQGAAGPQHF	TGTGCCAGCTCACCCGGAAGACAGGGTGCCGCGGGGCCCCAGCATTTT
TRBV6-6	.	.	TRBJ1-2	CASSFHQGNYGYTF	TGTGCCAGCAGTTTCCACCAGGGCAACTATGGCTACACCTTC
TRBV7-2	TRBD2	.	TRBJ2-1	CASSLVTSGGGEQFF	TGTGCCAGCAGCTTAGTTACTAGCGGGGGGGGTGAGCAGTTCTTC
TRBV14	.	few	TRBJ1-4	CASRKQGDEKLFF	TGTGCCAGCAGAAAACAGGGTGATGAAAAACTGTTTTTT
TRBV6-6	.	.	TRBJ1-2	CASSYSRGYGYTF	TGTGCCAGCAGTTACTCGAGAGGGTATGGCTACACCTTC
TRBV27	.	once	TRBJ2-7	CASSPTSTYEQYF	TGTGCCAGCAGCCCCACATCAACCTACGAGCAGTACTTC
TRBV5-4	.	medium-sized	TRBJ2-1	CASSFFGGNEQFF	TGTGCCAGCAGCTTCTTTGGGGGGAATGAGCAGTTCTTC
TRBV7-3	.	.	TRBJ2-1	CASSRDTYNEQFF	TGTGCCAGCAGTCGGGACACTTACAATGAGCAGTTCTTC
TRBV15	.	.	TRBJ2-1	CATSRDRTYNEQFF	TGTGCCACCAGCAGAGATCGAACGTACAATGAGCAGTTCTTC
TRBV19	.	few	TRBJ1-5	CASRRGGSNQPQHF	TGTGCCAGTAGGCGGGGAGGGAGCAATCAGCCCCAGCATTTT
TRBV18	TRBD1	.	TRBJ1-1	CASSPIGQGEAFF	TGTGCCAGCTCACCGATCGGACAGGGTGAAGCTTTCTTT
TRBV9	.	once	TRBJ1-2	CASTLTPTGRYGYTF	TGTGCCAGCACCCTGACCCCCACGGGGAGGTATGGCTACACCTTC